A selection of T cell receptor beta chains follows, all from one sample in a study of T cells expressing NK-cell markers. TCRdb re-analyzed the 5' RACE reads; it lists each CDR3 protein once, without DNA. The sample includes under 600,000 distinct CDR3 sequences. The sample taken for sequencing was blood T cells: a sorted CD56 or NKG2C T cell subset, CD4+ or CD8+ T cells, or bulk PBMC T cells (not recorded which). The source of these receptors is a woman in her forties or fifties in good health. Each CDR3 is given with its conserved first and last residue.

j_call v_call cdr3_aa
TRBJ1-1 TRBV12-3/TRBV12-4 CASSLSGGYTEAFF
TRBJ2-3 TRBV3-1 CASSHAGVETDTQYF
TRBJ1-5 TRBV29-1 CSVGEGNQPQHF
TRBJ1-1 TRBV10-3 CAISESGGASEAFF
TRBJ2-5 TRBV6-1 CASKPLQGGWKKETQYF
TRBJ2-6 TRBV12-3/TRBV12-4 CASSHYRSGANVLTF
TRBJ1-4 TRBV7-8 CASSNRDRGELRGEKLFF
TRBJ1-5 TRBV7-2 CASSLVGTGARQPQHF
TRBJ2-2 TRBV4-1 CASSQGYTSAWELFF
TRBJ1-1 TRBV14 CASSRLWGQMNTEAFF
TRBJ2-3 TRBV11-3 CASAAGGRETDTQYF
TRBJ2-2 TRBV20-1 CSARRPILGLAGGRNTGELFF
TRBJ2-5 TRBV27 CASSIQGGETQYF
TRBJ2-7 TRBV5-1 CASSPTSGPTYEQYF
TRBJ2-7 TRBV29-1 CSALGGVHEQYF
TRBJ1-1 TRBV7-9 CASSLKFGTTEAFF
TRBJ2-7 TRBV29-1 CSVEDEQEQYF
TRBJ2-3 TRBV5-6 CASIRGRAGTDTQYF
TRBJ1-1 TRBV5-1 CASSLAKQTEAFF
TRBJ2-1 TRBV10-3 CAISESPGGQEQFF
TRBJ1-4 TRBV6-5 CASSYSKMTGSEKLFF
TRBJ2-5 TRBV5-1 CASSPGGETQYF